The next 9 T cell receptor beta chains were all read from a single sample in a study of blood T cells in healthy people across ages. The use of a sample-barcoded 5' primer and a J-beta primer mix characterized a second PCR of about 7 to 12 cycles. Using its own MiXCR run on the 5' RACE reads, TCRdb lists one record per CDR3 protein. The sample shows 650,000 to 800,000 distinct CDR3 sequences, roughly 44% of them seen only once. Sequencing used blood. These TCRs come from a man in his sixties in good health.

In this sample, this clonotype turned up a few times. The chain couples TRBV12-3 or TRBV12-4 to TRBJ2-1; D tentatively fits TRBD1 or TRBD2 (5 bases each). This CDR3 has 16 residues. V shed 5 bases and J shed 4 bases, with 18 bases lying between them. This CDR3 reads CASSPGRPLLYNEQFF. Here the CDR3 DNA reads TGTGCCAGCAGTCCGGGACGGCCTCTCCTATACAATGAGCAGTTCTTC.

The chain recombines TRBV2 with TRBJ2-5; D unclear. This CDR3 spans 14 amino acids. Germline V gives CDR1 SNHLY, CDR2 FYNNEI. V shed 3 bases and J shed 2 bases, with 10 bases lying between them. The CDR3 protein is CASSDYRGQETQYF. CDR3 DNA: TGTGCCAGCAGTGATTATAGAGGACAAGAGACCCAGTACTTC. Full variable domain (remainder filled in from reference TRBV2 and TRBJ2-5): EPEVTQTPSHQVTQMGQEVILRCVPISNHLYFYWYRQILGQKVEFLVSFYNNEISEKSEIFDDQFSVERPDGSNFTLKIRSTKLEDSAMYFCASSDYRGQETQYFGPGTRLLVL.

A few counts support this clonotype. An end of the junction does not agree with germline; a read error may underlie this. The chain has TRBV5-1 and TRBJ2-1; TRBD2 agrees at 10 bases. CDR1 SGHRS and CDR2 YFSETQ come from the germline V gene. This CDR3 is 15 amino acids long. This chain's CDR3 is CASRLRLAGYNEQFF. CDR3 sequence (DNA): TGCGCCAGCCGCTTGAGACTAGCGGGTTACAATGAGCAGTTCTTC.

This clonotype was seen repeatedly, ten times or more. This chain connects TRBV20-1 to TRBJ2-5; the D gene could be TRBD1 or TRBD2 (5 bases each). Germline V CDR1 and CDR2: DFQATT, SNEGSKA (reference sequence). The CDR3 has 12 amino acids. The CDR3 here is CSAGARQETQYF. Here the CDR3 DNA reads TGCAGCGCCGGGGCAAGACAAGAGACCCAGTACTTC.

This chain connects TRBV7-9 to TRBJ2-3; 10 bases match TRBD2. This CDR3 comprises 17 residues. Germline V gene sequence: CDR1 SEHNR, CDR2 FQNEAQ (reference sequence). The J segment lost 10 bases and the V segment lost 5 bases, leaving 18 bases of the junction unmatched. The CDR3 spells CASSLKRSAGGTDAQYF. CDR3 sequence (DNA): TGTGCCAGCAGCCTCAAGCGGTCAGCGGGGGGGACCGATGCGCAGTATTTT.

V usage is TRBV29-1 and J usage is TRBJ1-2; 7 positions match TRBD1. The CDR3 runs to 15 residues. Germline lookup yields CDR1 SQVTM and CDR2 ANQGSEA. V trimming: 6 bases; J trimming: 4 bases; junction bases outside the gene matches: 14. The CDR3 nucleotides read TGCAGCGTAGAGGCCCGGGACAGAAGCTTCTATGGCTACACCTTC. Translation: CSVEARDRSFYGYTF.

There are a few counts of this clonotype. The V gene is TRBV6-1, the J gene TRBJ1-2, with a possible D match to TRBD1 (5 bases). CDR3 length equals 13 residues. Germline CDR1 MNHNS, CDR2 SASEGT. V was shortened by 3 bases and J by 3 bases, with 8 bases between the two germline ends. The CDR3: CASSETAYYGYTF. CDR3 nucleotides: TGTGCCAGCAGTGAGACAGCGTACTATGGCTACACCTTC.

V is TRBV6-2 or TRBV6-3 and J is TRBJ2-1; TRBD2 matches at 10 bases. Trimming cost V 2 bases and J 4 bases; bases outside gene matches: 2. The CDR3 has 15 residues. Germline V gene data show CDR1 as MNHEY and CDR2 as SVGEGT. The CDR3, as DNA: TGTGCCAGCAGTTACGTTAGCGGGGGGTACAATGAGCAGTTCTTC. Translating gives CASSYVSGGYNEQFF.

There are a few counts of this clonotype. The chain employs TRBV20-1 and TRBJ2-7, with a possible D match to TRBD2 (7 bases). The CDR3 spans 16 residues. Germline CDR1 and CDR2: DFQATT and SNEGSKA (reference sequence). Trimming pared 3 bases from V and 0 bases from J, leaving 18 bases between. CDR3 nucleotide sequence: TGCAGTGCTAGGTTCGGGGGGCGTTCCTTCTCCTACGAGCAGTACTTC. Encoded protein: CSARFGGRSFSYEQYF.